This TCR beta chain was identified during a study of response to subunit inactivated influenza vaccine. General study points: Each seasonal flu vaccination may recruit only limited new T cells, authors suggested.

Germline CDR1 DFQATT, CDR2 SNEGSKA (reference sequence). This CDR3 has 16 amino acids. V was pared by 3 bases and J by 1 base, with 7 bases of the junction left unmatched. A note on this clonotype: Its antigen is not identified.

MiXCR, applied by TCRdb to the RT-PCR reads, yields one record per CDR3 protein. Of about 650,000 distinct CDR3 sequences detected, about a sixth appear once; the ten largest clones hold 9.5% to 13%. The genes are TRBV20-1 and TRBJ2-2, with TRBD2 matching over 8 bases. Sequenced material: PBMCs from blood, taken 12 days after vaccination. This sequence was found in a man aged 45-65 years who received an inactivated influenza vaccine. CDR3 loop: CSASSILAGNTGELFF. CDR3 coding DNA: TGCAGTGCTAGTTCGATTCTAGCGGGGAACACCGGGGAGCTGTTTTTT.